This T cell receptor beta chain came from a study of CD8 T cells in ankylosing spondylitis. General study findings and limits: Reportedly, significant enrichment of disease-linked clones occurred in matched ankylosing spondylitis synovial fluid. A number of the motif variants had already been described in reactive arthritis synovial fluid and blood.

Via MiXCR, TCRdb re-called the 5' RACE reads, giving one row per CDR3 protein. The sample holds some 130,000 distinct CDR3 sequences, about 13% seen once. This clonotype was picked up a small number of times. Its antigen is not identified. The CDR3 runs 15 residues. V gave up 3 bases and J gave up 5 bases; unmatched junction bases: 4. The sequence was obtained from a female donor with ankylosing spondylitis or in good health (not recorded which). The rearrangement links TRBV12-3 or TRBV12-4 to TRBJ2-2; 9 nucleotides agree with TRBD1. Sequencing used blood, either unsorted or a sorted T cell fraction (not recorded which). CDR3 sequence reads: CASSLGQGGTGELFF. DNA for the CDR3: TGTGCCAGCAGTTTGGGACAGGGAGGGACCGGGGAGCTGTTTTTT.